One sample yielded the 5 T cell receptor beta chains listed below, sequenced in a study of vaccination effects on CD4 cells after COVID-19. Antigens of these TCRs are unknown. The table came from immunoSEQ multiplex PCR; TCRdb's copy has only in-frame clones and leaves some out. The repertoire holds about 71,000 clones, with roughly 70% as singletons. Sequencing followed a ViraFEST assay step that expanded antigen-specific CD4+ T cells with viral peptide pools. Isolating CD4+ T cells followed approximately 11 days of culture. Vaccinated participants had no history of SARS-CoV-2 infection and tested negative for nucleocapsid antibodies. The sample consisted of CD4+ T cells from PBMCs cultured with HCoV-OC43 spike peptides, taken before COVID-19 vaccination. Subset indicated: HCoV-OC43 spike overlapping peptide pool stimulation. Receptor source: a human donor who received a COVID-19 vaccine.

This chain connects TRBV6-5 to TRBJ2-3, with a tentative D call TRBD1 (5 bases). The CDR3 is 14 amino acids. Deletions cut 6 bases from V and 3 bases from J, with 13 bases between. Germline assignment: CDR1 MNHEY and CDR2 SVGAGI. CDR3: CASSSGDSTDTQYF. CDR3 DNA sequence: TGTGCCAGCAGCTCCGGAGACAGTACAGATACGCAGTATTTT.

The CDR3 DNA reads as TGTGCCTGGACGGCCACTAACTATGGCTACACCTTC. Protein: CAWTATNYGYTF. The chain links TRBV30 to TRBJ1-2; D is ambiguous. The CDR3 is 12 amino acids. Germline loops: CDR1 GTSNPN, CDR2 SVGIG (reference sequence). V was cut by 4 bases and J by 0 bases, with 6 bases left in between.

A few counts support this clone. The V call is TRBV24-1, the J call TRBJ2-2; 7 bases are a match to TRBD1. Per the germline V gene, CDR1 is KGHDR and CDR2 is SFDVKD. J was trimmed by 5 bases and V by 1 base; bases with no gene match: 3. The CDR3 runs 15 residues. The CDR3 coding sequence is TGTGCCACCAGTGATTTACAGGGGAAGACCGGGGAGCTGTTTTTT. Amino acid sequence: CATSDLQGKTGELFF.

This sequence joins TRBV20-1 and TRBJ1-2, with D unresolved. Germline loops: CDR1 DFQATT, CDR2 SNEGSKA (reference sequence). V lost 3 bases and J lost 0, with 8 bases in between. CDR3 length: 13 amino acids. The CDR3 region is CSASWDTNYGYTF. The DNA of the CDR3 is TGCAGTGCTAGTTGGGATACTAACTATGGCTACACCTTC.

In its sample, this clone was seen a few times. The chain combines TRBV19 with TRBJ1-2; possibly TRBD1 for D (6 bases). This CDR3 is built from 17 residues. V was trimmed by 6 bases and J by 6 bases, leaving 26 bases between them. Looked up from germline, CDR1 is LNHDA and CDR2 is SQIVND (reference sequence). The CDR3 bases are TGTGCCAGTAGCTCCCTTACCGGGACAACCCATTCTAATGGCTACACCTTC. The encoded protein is CASSSLTGTTHSNGYTF. The full variable domain, rest sourced from reference TRBV19 and TRBJ1-2, is DGGITQSPKYLFRKEGQNVTLSCEQNLNHDAMYWYRQDPGQGLRLIYYSQIVNDFQKGDIAEGYSVSREKKESFPLTVTSAQKNPTAFYLCASSSLTGTTHSNGYTFGSGTRLTVV.